The T cell receptor (beta chain) under discussion was sequenced for a study of blood T cell repertoires in COVID-19. Study-level information: Specimens from acute and convalescent COVID-19 originated in the United States, Italy and Spain. T cells, B-cell-depleted T cells, or PBMCs provided the cDNA or gDNA that served as material.

Per the original data handling: Estimation of nucleated cell counts relied on the amplification of reference gene primers. TCRdb's table, derived via immunoSEQ multiplex PCR, lists solely in-frame clones and lacks some. For V, J and clone size, that table is used; D and trimming come from the DNA. The top ten hold about 8.6% of the sample, which has 250,000 or so clones, around nine tenths seen once. This sequence was found in a man aged 40-50 years with active or convalescent COVID-19. The specimen was peripheral blood.

The CDR3 region is CASSPPGTSGPSPYEQYF. The CDR3 DNA sequence: TGTGCCAGCTCACCACCGGGGACTAGCGGGCCGTCACCTTACGAGCAGTACTTC. The chain joins TRBV18 to TRBJ2-7; 12 nucleotides align to TRBD2. CDR3 length equals 18 residues. Germline V gives CDR1 KGHSH, CDR2 LQKENI. Trimming removed 0 bases from V and 4 bases from J; junction bases left unmatched: 10.